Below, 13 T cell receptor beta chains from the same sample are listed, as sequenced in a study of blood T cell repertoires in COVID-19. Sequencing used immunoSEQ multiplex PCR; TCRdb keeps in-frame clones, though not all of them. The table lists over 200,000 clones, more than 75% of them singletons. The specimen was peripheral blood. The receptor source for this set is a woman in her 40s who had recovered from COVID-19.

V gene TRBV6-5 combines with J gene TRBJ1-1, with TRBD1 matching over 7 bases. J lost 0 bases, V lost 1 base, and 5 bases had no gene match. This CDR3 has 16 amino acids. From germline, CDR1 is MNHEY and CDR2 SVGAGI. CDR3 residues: CASSYWGQHLNTEAFF. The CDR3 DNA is TGTGCCAGCAGTTACTGGGGACAGCACCTGAACACTGAAGCTTTCTTT.

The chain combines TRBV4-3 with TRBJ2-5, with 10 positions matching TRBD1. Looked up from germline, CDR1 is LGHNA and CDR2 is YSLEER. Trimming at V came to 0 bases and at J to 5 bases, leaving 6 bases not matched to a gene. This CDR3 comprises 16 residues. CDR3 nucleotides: TGCGCCAGCAGCCAAGACTGGACAGGGGGGGGCGAGACCCAGTACTTC. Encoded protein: CASSQDWTGGGETQYF.

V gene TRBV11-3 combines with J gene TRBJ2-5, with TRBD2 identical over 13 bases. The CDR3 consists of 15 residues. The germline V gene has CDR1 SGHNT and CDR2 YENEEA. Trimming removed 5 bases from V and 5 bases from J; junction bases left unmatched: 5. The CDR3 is CASSPRTSGSETQYF. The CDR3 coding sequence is TGTGCCAGCAGCCCCCGGACTAGCGGGAGTGAGACCCAGTACTTC.

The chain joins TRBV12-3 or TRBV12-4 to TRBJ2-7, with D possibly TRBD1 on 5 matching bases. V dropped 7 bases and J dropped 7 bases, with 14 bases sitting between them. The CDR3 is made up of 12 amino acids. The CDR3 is CASNPGSGEQYF. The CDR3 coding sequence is TGTGCCAGCAACCCAGGGTCAGGTGAGCAGTACTTC.

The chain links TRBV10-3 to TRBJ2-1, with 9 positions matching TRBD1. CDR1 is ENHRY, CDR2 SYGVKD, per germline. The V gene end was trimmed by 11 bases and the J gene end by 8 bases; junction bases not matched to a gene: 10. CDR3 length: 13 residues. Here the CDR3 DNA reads TGTGCCGGGAACGACAGGGGGGTGGATGAGCAGTTCTTC. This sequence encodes CAGNDRGVDEQFF.

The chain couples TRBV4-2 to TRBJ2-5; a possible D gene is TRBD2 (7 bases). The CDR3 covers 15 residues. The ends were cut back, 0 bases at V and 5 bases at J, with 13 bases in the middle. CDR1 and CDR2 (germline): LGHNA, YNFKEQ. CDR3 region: CASSQDGGAGETQYF. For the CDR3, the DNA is TGTGCCAGCAGCCAAGATGGGGGGGCGGGGGAGACCCAGTACTTC.

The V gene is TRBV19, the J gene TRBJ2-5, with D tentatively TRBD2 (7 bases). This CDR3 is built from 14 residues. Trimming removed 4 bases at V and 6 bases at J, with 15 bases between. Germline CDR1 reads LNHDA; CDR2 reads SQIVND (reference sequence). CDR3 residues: CASSTRDGGQTQYF. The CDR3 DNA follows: TGTGCCAGTAGTACCCGGGACGGGGGGCAGACCCAGTACTTC.

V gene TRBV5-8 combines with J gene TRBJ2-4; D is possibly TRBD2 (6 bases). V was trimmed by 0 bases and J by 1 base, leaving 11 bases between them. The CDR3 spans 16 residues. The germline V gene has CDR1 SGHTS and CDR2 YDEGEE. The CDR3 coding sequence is TGTGCCAGCAGCTTGGGGGGCAGCGGGGCCAAAAACATTCAGTACTTC. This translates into CASSLGGSGAKNIQYF.

CDR3 nucleotides: TGTGCCAGCAGCCCGCAGACTAGTTTGAGCGGGGAGCTGTTTTTT. Translated, it gives CASSPQTSLSGELFF. V gene TRBV4-2 combines with J gene TRBJ2-2, with a tentative D call TRBD2 (6 bases). CDR1 and CDR2 from the germline V gene are LGHNA and YNFKEQ. This CDR3 has 15 residues. Trimming shortened V by 4 bases and J by 7 bases, and 16 bases separated the two germline ends.

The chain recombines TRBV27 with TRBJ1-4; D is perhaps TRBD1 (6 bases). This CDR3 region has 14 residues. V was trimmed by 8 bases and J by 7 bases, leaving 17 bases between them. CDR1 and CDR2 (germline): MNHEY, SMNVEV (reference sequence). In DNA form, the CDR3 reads TGTGCCAGCCAGAACCCAGGGGCTACTGAAAAACTGTTTTTT. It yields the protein CASQNPGATEKLFF.

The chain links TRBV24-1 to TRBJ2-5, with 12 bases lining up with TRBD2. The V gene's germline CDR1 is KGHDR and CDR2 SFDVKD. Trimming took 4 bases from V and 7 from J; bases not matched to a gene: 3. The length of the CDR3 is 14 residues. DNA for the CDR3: TGTGCCACCAGTGAGGCTAGCGGGAGGGGGACCCAGTACTTC. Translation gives CATSEASGRGTQYF.

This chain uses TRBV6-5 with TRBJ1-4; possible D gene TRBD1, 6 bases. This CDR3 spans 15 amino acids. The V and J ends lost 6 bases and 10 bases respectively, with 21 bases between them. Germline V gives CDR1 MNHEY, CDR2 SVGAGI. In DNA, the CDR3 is TGTGCCAGCAGCCCCACGGGGGGCGGACCTCGAAAACTGTTTTTT. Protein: CASSPTGGGPRKLFF.

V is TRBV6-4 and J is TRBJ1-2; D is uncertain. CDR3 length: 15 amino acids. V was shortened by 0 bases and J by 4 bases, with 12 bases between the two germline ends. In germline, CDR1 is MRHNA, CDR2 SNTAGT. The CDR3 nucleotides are TGTGCCAGCAGTGACTCTGAGGGCGGCCCCTATGGCTACACCTTC. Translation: CASSDSEGGPYGYTF.